The 16 T cell receptor beta chains reported below all come from one sample, sequenced in a study of Graves' ophthalmopathy and Graves' hyperthyroidism. Amplification targeted the TCR beta CDR3 regions, with RNA transcripts as the source material. RT-PCR in the first round used HTBI primers; a second-round multiplex PCR followed. MiXCR was run by TCRdb on the multiplex PCR reads, yielding one entry per CDR3 protein. The sample lists about 1.2 million distinct CDR3 sequences, around a third occurring once. The sequencing sample was made of peripheral blood or thyroid tissue (not recorded which). These receptors came from an adult man with Graves' hyperthyroidism.

The chain employs TRBV7-8 and TRBJ1-5, with 12 bases lining up with TRBD1. The J segment lost 3 bases and the V segment lost 6 bases, leaving 6 bases of the junction unmatched. The germline CDR1 and CDR2 sequences are SGHVS and FQNEAQ. This CDR3 is built from 16 residues. For the CDR3, the DNA is TGTGCCAGCAGGTCTGGGACAGGGGGCAACAATCAGCCCCAGCATTTT. Protein: CASRSGTGGNNQPQHF.

This clonotype was recorded at least ten times. The V and J genes are TRBV24-1 and TRBJ2-5; perhaps TRBD1 as D (6 bases). Trimming shortened V by 2 bases and J by 1 base, and 10 bases separated the two germline ends. Germline V CDR1 and CDR2: KGHDR, SFDVKD. This CDR3 comprises 15 residues. The CDR3 loop is CATSDSRRGQETQYF. The CDR3 nucleotides are TGTGCCACCAGTGATTCTCGCAGGGGCCAAGAGACCCAGTACTTC.

This CDR3 is CASSETTYGEKLFF. The CDR3 DNA follows: TGTGCCAGCAGTGAAACCACGTACGGGGAAAAACTGTTTTTT. V is TRBV25-1 and J is TRBJ1-4, with D unresolved. CDR3 length equals 14 residues. V was trimmed by 2 bases and J by 8 bases, leaving 12 bases between them. The germline gives CDR1 MGHDK, CDR2 SYGVNS.

The V call is TRBV7-2, the J call TRBJ1-4, with D maybe TRBD1 (5 bases). Germline V gene data show CDR1 as SGHTA and CDR2 as FQGNSA. CDR3 size: 14 residues. V was trimmed by 1 base and J by 7 bases, leaving 10 bases between them. The CDR3 is CASSLGGYAEKLFF. The CDR3 DNA sequence: TGTGCCAGCAGCTTAGGGGGCTACGCTGAAAAACTGTTTTTT.

This clonotype appeared many times. The V gene is TRBV7-9, the J gene TRBJ1-6; the D is unclear. The CDR3 runs 14 residues. The germline V and J ends were trimmed by 3 bases and 6 bases, with 9 bases remaining between them. Germline-derived CDR1 and CDR2 are SEHNR and FQNEAQ (reference sequence). CDR3 in DNA: TGTGCCAGCAGCTTGAGTCCGAGTAATTCACCCCTCCACTTT. Translation gives CASSLSPSNSPLHF.

Many counts were recorded for this clonotype. The chain joins TRBV7-2 to TRBJ1-6; 7 nucleotides align to TRBD1. Trimming took 5 bases from V and 11 from J; bases not matched to a gene: 6. The CDR3 contains 13 residues. Germline V lookup: CDR1 SGHTA, CDR2 FQGNSA. CDR3 DNA sequence: TGTGCCAGCAGCCAGGGACAGTATCCACCCCTCCACTTT. As protein: CASSQGQYPPLHF.

As to this clonotype: This may be a read error: a much more frequent sequence differs by one nucleotide. The genes are TRBV24-1 and TRBJ2-7, with 10 bases identical to TRBD1. Trimming cost V 4 bases and J 2 bases; bases outside gene matches: 4. Germline loops: CDR1 KGHDR, CDR2 SFDVKD. CDR3 length: 15 residues. The CDR3 sequence: CATSEPGTGAYEQYF. For the CDR3, the DNA is TGTGCCACCAGTGAACCCGGGACAGGGGCCTACGAGCAGTACTTC.

The table lists this clonotype with many counts. The chain uses TRBV7-9 and TRBJ2-7; 13 bases fit TRBD2. V lost 1 base and J lost 7; bases outside the gene matches: 4. From germline, CDR1 is SEHNR and CDR2 FQNEAQ (reference sequence). There are 15 residues in the CDR3. CDR3 amino acids: CASSLGLGLAGEQYF. CDR3 sequence (DNA): TGTGCCAGCAGCTTAGGCCTGGGACTAGCGGGGGAGCAGTACTTC.

As for this clonotype: Since the CDR3 does not end with the conserved phenylalanine or tryptophan, this likely comes from a read error. The DNA is left out, because the CDR3 cannot be placed on it with certainty; the CDR3 is given as TCRdb lists it. This CDR3 is CASRRDTPRLAS. The chain uses TRBV28 and TRBJ1-2; the listed D gene, TRBD1, was not tested against the DNA. CDR1 MDHEN and CDR2 SYDVKM come from the germline V gene. The CDR3 comprises 12 residues, both ends counted.

The chain joins TRBV14 to TRBJ2-7; D not certain. V was trimmed by 0 bases and J by 2 bases, leaving 8 bases between them. The CDR3 extends over 14 amino acids. In germline, CDR1 is SGHDN, CDR2 FVKESK. CDR3 amino acids: CASSQDLAPYEQYF. CDR3 coding DNA: TGTGCCAGCAGCCAAGACTTAGCTCCCTACGAGCAGTACTTC.

With regard to this clonotype: This sequence may be a read error, since a much larger clone differs from it by one base. Here the CDR3 reads CDSSVNPQGTSSPLHF. DNA of the CDR3: TGTGACAGCAGCGTAAATCCCCAGGGGACGAGTTCACCCCTCCACTTT. This chain links TRBV9 with TRBJ1-6; D might be TRBD1 (6 bases). The CDR3 consists of 16 residues. Germline V gene data show CDR1 as SGDLS and CDR2 as YYNGEE.

The table lists this clonotype with a few counts. The chain carries TRBV6-6 and TRBJ1-5, with 7 positions matching TRBD1. The V and J ends lost 3 bases and 3 bases, in that order; junction bases with no gene match: 8. Germline CDR1 is MNHNY and CDR2 is SVGAGI (reference sequence). CDR3 length equals 16 residues. The CDR3 DNA follows: TGTGCCAGCAGTTATCAAGGAGGGGGCATCAATCAGCCCCAGCATTTT. Its translation is CASSYQGGGINQPQHF.

The CDR3 DNA is TGTGCCAGCAGCTTAGGACGCAGGGGGCTTGGGGCCAACGTCCTGACTTTC. This translates into CASSLGRRGLGANVLTF. The V gene is TRBV7-8, the J gene TRBJ2-6; TRBD1 agrees at 8 bases. Losses at the gene ends were 1 base for V and 3 bases for J; bases not matched to a gene: 5. The CDR3 is made up of 17 amino acids. CDR1 and CDR2 from the germline V gene are SGHVS and FQNEAQ.

The chain combines TRBV29-1 with TRBJ2-5; D unresolved. CDR3 length: 13 amino acids. CDR1 is SQVTM, CDR2 ANQGSEA, per germline. V lost 4 bases and J lost 7, with 16 bases in between. CDR3 sequence (DNA): TGCAGCGTTGGCCCCCTCGAACCCGGGACCCAGTACTTC. The encoded protein is CSVGPLEPGTQYF.

The chain combines TRBV28 with TRBJ1-1; TRBD1 might be the D (6 bases). CDR3 length equals 12 residues. V gave up 5 bases and J gave up 11 bases, with 15 bases separating them. Germline V gives CDR1 MDHEN, CDR2 SYDVKM. The CDR3 loop is CASSQQGLRAFF. The CDR3, as DNA: TGTGCCAGCAGTCAACAGGGCCTAAGGGCTTTCTTT.

This clonotype was picked up many times. The chain links TRBV10-3 to TRBJ2-5; TRBD1 matches 9 bases. This CDR3 is 14 amino acids long. Germline-derived CDR1 and CDR2 are ENHRY and SYGVKD. V trimming: 4 bases; J trimming: 0 bases; junction bases outside the gene matches: 0. The CDR3 reads CAISGQGDQETQYF. In DNA form, the CDR3 reads TGTGCCATCAGTGGACAGGGGGACCAAGAGACCCAGTACTTC.